This entry describes one T cell receptor beta chain. The sample comes from a study of CD8 T cells in Susac syndrome. CDR1 and CDR2 (germline): SNHLY, FYNNEI. The CDR3 is 17 residues long. The V gene end was trimmed by 6 bases and the J gene end by 5 bases; junction bases not matched to a gene: 15. The RNA, roughly 0.45 to 1 ug, was put through reverse transcription using random hexamers. immunoSEQ multiplex PCR amplified TCR beta CDR3 across 54 Vbeta, 13 Jbeta. Each CDR3 protein gets one entry after TCRdb re-called the immunoSEQ multiplex PCR reads with MiXCR. In the table there are roughly 250,000 distinct CDR3 sequences, 90% to 96% of which are singletons. The TEMRA cells underwent FACS enrichment, while the CD8+ and CD4+ T cells underwent negative isolation.

The receptor was isolated from a human donor with Susac syndrome. The chain recombines TRBV2 with TRBJ2-5; 10 positions match TRBD2. The specimen sequenced was CD4+ T cells from PBMCs. This chain's CDR3 is CASSYRPLAGATETQYF. The CDR3 coding sequence is TGTGCCAGCAGCTACCGACCTCTAGCGGGAGCCACCGAGACCCAGTACTTC.